The TCR beta chain under discussion was sequenced for a study of identical twins. With regard to this clonotype: The target antigen is unknown.

The study, taken as a whole, reports: Without tracking the same donors, conclusions rested on cross-sectional statistical analysis. Analyses of zero insertions could be partly confounded by invariant MAIT and iNKT cells.

TCRdb re-called the 5' RACE reads through MiXCR, storing one row per CDR3 protein. The profile shows about 330,000 distinct CDR3 sequences, roughly an eighth of them singletons. The same data also contributed to another study, on yellow fever vaccine responses in identical twins.

Material: CD8+ T cells sorted from blood. The source is a young woman in good health.

The chain's CDR3 is CASSGTIDGKNIQYF. The CDR3 DNA reads as TGTGCCAGCAGCGGGACTATTGATGGCAAAAACATTCAGTACTTC. The genes are TRBV12-3 or TRBV12-4 and TRBJ2-4; 7 positions agree with TRBD2. The length of the CDR3 is 15 residues. The J segment lost 3 bases and the V segment lost 6 bases, leaving 8 bases of the junction unmatched.